Given below is one T cell receptor beta chain in context. The ends were cut back, 0 bases at V and 2 bases at J, with 13 bases in the middle. Per the germline V gene, CDR1 is KGHSH and CDR2 is LQKENI. This CDR3 has 16 amino acids. The data were obtained in a study of blood T cell repertoires in COVID-19. The assay was immunoSEQ multiplex PCR, and TCRdb's table has in-frame clones only and misses some. The table records a few hundred thousand clones, approximately 81% of them present only once. The source of this sequence is a woman aged 80 or over with acute or convalescent COVID-19. V gene TRBV18 combines with J gene TRBJ1-1, with TRBD1 as a possible D gene (6 bases). Sequenced material: peripheral blood. The CDR3 sequence is CASSPPSGQLNTEAFF. CDR3 DNA sequence: TGTGCCAGCTCACCACCGTCCGGACAGTTAAACACTGAAGCTTTCTTT. Based on the CDR3 plus reference TRBV18 and TRBJ1-1, the full variable domain is NAGVMQNPRHLVRRRGQEARLRCSPMKGHSHVYWYRQLPEEGLKFMVYLQKENIIDESGMPKERFSAEFPKEGPSILRIQQVVRGDSAAYFCASSPPSGQLNTEAFFGQGTRLTVV.